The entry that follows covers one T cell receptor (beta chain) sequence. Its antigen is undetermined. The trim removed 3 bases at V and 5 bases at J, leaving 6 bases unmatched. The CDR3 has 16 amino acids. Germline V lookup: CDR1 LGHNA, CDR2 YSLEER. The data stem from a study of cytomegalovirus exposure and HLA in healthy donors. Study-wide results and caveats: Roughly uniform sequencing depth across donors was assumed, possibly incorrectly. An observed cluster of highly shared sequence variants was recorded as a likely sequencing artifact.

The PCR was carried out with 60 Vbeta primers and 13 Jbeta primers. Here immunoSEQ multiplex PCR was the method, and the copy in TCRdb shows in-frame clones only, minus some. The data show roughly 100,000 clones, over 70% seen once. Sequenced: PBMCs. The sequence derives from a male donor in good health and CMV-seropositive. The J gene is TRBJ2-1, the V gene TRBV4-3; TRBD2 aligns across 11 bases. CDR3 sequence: CASSQSTSGGNNEQFF. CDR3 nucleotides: TGCGCCAGCAGCCAGAGTACTAGCGGGGGTAACAATGAGCAGTTCTTC.